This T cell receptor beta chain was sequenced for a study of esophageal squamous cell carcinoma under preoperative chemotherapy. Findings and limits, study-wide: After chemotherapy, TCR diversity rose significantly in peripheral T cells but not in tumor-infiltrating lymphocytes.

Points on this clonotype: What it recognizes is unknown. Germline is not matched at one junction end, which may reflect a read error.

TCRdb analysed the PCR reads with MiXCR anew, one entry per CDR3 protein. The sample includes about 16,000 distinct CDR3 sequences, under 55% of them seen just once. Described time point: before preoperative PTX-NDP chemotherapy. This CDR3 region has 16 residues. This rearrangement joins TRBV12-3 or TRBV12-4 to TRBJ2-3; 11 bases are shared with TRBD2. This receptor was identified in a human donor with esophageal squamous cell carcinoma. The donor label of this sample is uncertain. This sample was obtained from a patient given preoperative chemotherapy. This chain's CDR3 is CASSLPGTSGYDTQYF. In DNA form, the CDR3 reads TGTGCCAGCAGTTTGCCCGGGACTAGCGGTTATGACACTCAGTACTTT.